Reported below is one TCR beta chain. The entry originates in a study of blood T cell repertoires in COVID-19. Study summary: Spain, Italy and the United States supplied samples that represented acute and convalescent COVID-19. PBMCs, B-cell-depleted T cells, or T cells were the source of the cDNA or gDNA that made up the material.

V trimming: 6 bases; J trimming: 10 bases; junction bases outside the gene matches: 8. The germline gives CDR1 MNHEY, CDR2 SVGAGI. CDR3 length equals 12 residues. In the original processing: Quantification of nucleated cells was approximated via reference gene primer amplification. Data came from immunoSEQ multiplex PCR; TCRdb stores just in-frame clones and leaves some out. From that table come the V and J calls and clone size; the DNA was used to work out D and trimming. The repertoire has around 700,000 clones, around 89% of them found once; the top ten carry 0.2% to 0.3%. Sample: peripheral blood. The sequence was collected from a woman aged 18-29 years with acute or convalescent COVID-19. The chain carries TRBV6-5 and TRBJ1-1; 7 positions match TRBD1. The DNA of the CDR3 is TGTGCCAGCAGATACAGGGGTCACGGAGCTTTCTTT. This sequence encodes CASRYRGHGAFF.